The 10 T cell receptor beta chains below were found in one sample sequenced in a study of T cell responses to AZD1222 COVID-19 vaccine. Clones were sequenced by immunoSEQ multiplex PCR, and TCRdb holds only the in-frame ones, with some missing. In the table there are more than 95,000 clones, approximately 88% of which are singletons. Sequencing used peripheral blood, obtained on day 0 of AZD1222 vaccination. Receptors were obtained from an adult in good health.

This clone was detected once. The chain links TRBV13 to TRBJ1-6; tentative D call: TRBD1 (5 bases). The CDR3 has 16 residues. V lost 0 bases and J 9 bases, leaving 15 bases between the germline ends. Per germline, CDR1 PRHDT and CDR2 FYEKMQ (reference sequence). The CDR3 DNA follows: TGTGCCAGCAGCTTAGGGGGTGTGAGAACAGGTTCACCCCTCCACTTT. Its translation: CASSLGGVRTGSPLHF.

The chain employs TRBV19 and TRBJ1-5; D perhaps matches TRBD1 (5 bases). This CDR3 comprises 16 residues. The V end lost 5 bases, the J end lost 0 bases, and 14 bases lay between the germline ends. Germline CDR1 LNHDA, CDR2 SQIVND (reference sequence). The CDR3 nucleotides are TGTGCCAGTAGTGCCCGGGGCCCATATAGCAATCAGCCCCAGCATTTT. It codes for CASSARGPYSNQPQHF. Filled out from reference TRBV19 and TRBJ1-5, the complete variable domain reads DGGITQSPKYLFRKEGQNVTLSCEQNLNHDAMYWYRQDPGQGLRLIYYSQIVNDFQKGDIAEGYSVSREKKESFPLTVTSAQKNPTAFYLCASSARGPYSNQPQHFGDGTRLSIL.

The V call is TRBV7-2, the J call TRBJ2-5; no definite D call. The ends were cut back, 1 base at V and 2 bases at J, with 5 bases in the middle. Looked up from germline, CDR1 is SGHTA and CDR2 is FQGNSA. The CDR3 extends over 13 amino acids. The CDR3 sequence is CASSLGVQETQYF. CDR3 coding DNA: TGTGCCAGCAGCTTAGGGGTGCAAGAGACCCAGTACTTC.

The gene calls are TRBV28 and TRBJ2-6, with 12 bases lining up with TRBD2. This CDR3 spans 17 amino acids. Germline CDR1 reads MDHEN; CDR2 reads SYDVKM. J was trimmed by 2 bases and V by 6 bases; bases with no gene match: 5. DNA of the CDR3: TGTGCCAGCAGCGGGTCTAGCGGGAGGGCTGGGGCCAACGTCCTGACTTTC. It yields the protein CASSGSSGRAGANVLTF.

J is TRBJ1-2 and V is TRBV11-2; D gene unclear. Trimming pared 0 bases from V and 6 bases from J, leaving 8 bases between. Germline V CDR1 and CDR2: SGHAT, FQNNGV. CDR3 length: 13 amino acids. CDR3 region: CASSLETHHGYTF. CDR3 in DNA: TGTGCCAGCAGCTTAGAGACCCACCATGGCTACACCTTC.

The chain employs TRBV6-6 and TRBJ2-7, with D possibly TRBD2 on 6 matching bases. Trimming removed 5 bases at V and 4 bases at J, with 9 bases between. Germline loops: CDR1 MNHNY, CDR2 SVGAGI (reference sequence). The CDR3 runs to 12 residues. CDR3 loop: CASSPRGYEQYF. DNA for the CDR3: TGTGCCAGCAGTCCGCGGGGTTACGAGCAGTACTTC.

The rearrangement links TRBV18 to TRBJ1-4; possibly TRBD1 for D (6 bases). Germline lookup yields CDR1 KGHSH and CDR2 LQKENI. V lost 3 bases to trimming and J lost 6 bases, with 20 bases between them. CDR3 length: 17 residues. In DNA, the CDR3 is TGTGCCAGCTCACCCCTGCTACAGGGACCGGGGGATGAAAAACTGTTTTTT. Translated, it gives CASSPLLQGPGDEKLFF. Full variable domain (missing parts from reference TRBV18 and TRBJ1-4): NAGVMQNPRHLVRRRGQEARLRCSPMKGHSHVYWYRQLPEEGLKFMVYLQKENIIDESGMPKERFSAEFPKEGPSILRIQQVVRGDSAAYFCASSPLLQGPGDEKLFFGSGTQLSVL.

The chain uses TRBV6-5 and TRBJ1-1; D gene ambiguous. Germline V gene sequence: CDR1 MNHEY, CDR2 SVGAGI. This CDR3 region has 12 residues. Between the trimmed V and J ends, which lost 7 bases and 0 bases, there was a span of 6 bases. CDR3 coding DNA: TGTGCCAGCACCGGAATGAACACTGAAGCTTTCTTT. The encoded protein is CASTGMNTEAFF.

CDR3 sequence (DNA): TGTGCCAGCAATGCATGGGGAATCGGGCGAGGGACTGAAGCTTTCTTT. Translating gives CASNAWGIGRGTEAFF. This chain joins TRBV28 and TRBJ1-1; D gene uncertain. V gave up 7 bases and J gave up 5 bases, with 23 bases separating them. Germline V CDR1 and CDR2: MDHEN, SYDVKM. The CDR3 consists of 16 residues.

A note on this clone: Other nucleotide sequences in the sample specify the same CDR3. The chain joins TRBV30 to TRBJ1-2, with D uncertain. V lost 0 bases and J 4 bases, leaving 6 bases between the germline ends. The CDR3 sequence is 12 residues long. The germline CDR1 and CDR2 sequences are GTSNPN and SVGIG (reference sequence). The CDR3 DNA is TGTGCCTGGAGTGTGGGAGGCTATGGCTACACCTTC. Its protein is CAWSVGGYGYTF.